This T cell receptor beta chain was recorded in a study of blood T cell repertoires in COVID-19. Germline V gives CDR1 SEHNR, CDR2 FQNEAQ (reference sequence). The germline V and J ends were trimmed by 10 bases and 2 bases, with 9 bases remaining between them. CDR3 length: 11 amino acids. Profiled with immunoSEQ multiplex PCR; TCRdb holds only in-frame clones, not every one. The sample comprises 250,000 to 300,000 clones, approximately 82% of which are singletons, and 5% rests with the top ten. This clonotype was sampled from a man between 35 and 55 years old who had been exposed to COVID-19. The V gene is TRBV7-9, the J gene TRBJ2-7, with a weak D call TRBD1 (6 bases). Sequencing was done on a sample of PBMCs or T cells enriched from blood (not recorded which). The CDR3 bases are TGTGCCATACAGGGAGCCTACGAGCAGTACTTC. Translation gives CAIQGAYEQYF.